The 32 T cell receptor beta chains given below trace back to one sample, sequenced in a study of blood T cells in healthy people across ages (dated by TCRdb to the mid-2010s). The library was prepared using 5' RACE. The sequencing machine was an Illumina HiSeq 2500. A second PCR of about 6 to 11 cycles was performed with a sample-barcoded 5' primer and a J-beta primer mix. Through fastp at Q25 and MiXCR, TCRdb rebuilt clones from the public reads, retaining in-frame beta chains. One record per CDR3 amino acid sequence lists the most common genes and DNA. The sample table shows some 860,000 distinct CDR3 sequences, and about 61% are seen once. The ten largest account for roughly 24% of the sample. The sequenced sample consisted of blood. All receptors derive from a man in his forties in good health.

The V and J genes are TRBV6-1 and TRBJ2-3, with 9 positions matching TRBD1. Germline values: CDR1 MNHNS, CDR2 SASEGT. The CDR3 runs to 15 residues. With V trimmed by 6 bases and J by 1 base, 5 bases remained unmatched. The DNA of the CDR3 is TGTGCCAGCAGGAGGGACAGGGTGGGCACAGATACGCAGTATTTT. Amino acid sequence: CASRRDRVGTDTQYF.

This clonotype was counted between two and nine times. Relative to the germline gene, one junction end is altered; a read error may explain this. The chain carries TRBV6-1 and TRBJ2-6, with a weak D call TRBD1 (6 bases). Germline assignment: CDR1 MNHNS and CDR2 SASEGT. This CDR3 comprises 17 residues. The CDR3 here is CASSEGFRGSGANVLTF. The CDR3 region has the DNA TGTGCCAGCAGTGAAGGATTCAGGGGCTCTGGGGCCAACGTCTTGACTTTC.

The chain is built from TRBV12-3 or TRBV12-4 and TRBJ2-3; D is ambiguous. Trimming shortened V by 6 bases and J by 3 bases, and 16 bases separated the two germline ends. This CDR3 is built from 15 residues. This CDR3 is CASSPFLARTDTQYF. The CDR3 bases are TGTGCCAGCAGCCCGTTTTTGGCCAGAACAGATACGCAGTATTTT.

This clonotype was seen a few times. This rearrangement joins TRBV11-2 to TRBJ2-7; tentative D call: TRBD2 (5 bases). Germline-derived CDR1 and CDR2 are SGHAT and FQNNGV. With 3 bases removed from V and 7 bases from J, the gap between germline ends came to 10 bases. There are 12 residues in the CDR3. In DNA, the CDR3 is TGTGCCAGCAGCTTGACTATGGGTGAGCAGTACTTC. Translated: CASSLTMGEQYF.

The chain uses TRBV18 and TRBJ2-3, with D hard to call. This CDR3 has 13 residues. With 5 bases removed from V and 2 bases from J, the gap between germline ends came to 8 bases. Germline-derived CDR1 and CDR2 are KGHSH and LQKENI. The DNA for the CDR3 is TGTGCCAGCTCAGAGATAAACACAGATACGCAGTATTTT. It codes for CASSEINTDTQYF.

In its sample, this clonotype was seen once. J is TRBJ1-2 and V is TRBV7-2; 8 bases agree with TRBD1. Germline V lookup: CDR1 SGHTA, CDR2 FQGNSA. The CDR3 runs to 17 residues. Trimming cost V 4 bases and J 5 bases; bases outside gene matches: 15. The CDR3 region is CASSSGQGGGVLYGYTF. The DNA for the CDR3 is TGTGCCAGCAGCTCTGGACAGGGTGGAGGTGTTTTATATGGCTACACCTTC.

The chain joins TRBV7-2 to TRBJ2-1; TRBD1 might be the D (5 bases). The end of the DNA is better explained by TRBJ2-7, so the J call may be wrong. Per the germline V gene, CDR1 is SGHTA and CDR2 is FQGNSA. The CDR3 spans 14 residues. CDR3 sequence (DNA): TGTGCCAGCAGCTTAAACAGGCTAATCTACGAGCAGTACTTC. This encodes CASSLNRLIYEQYF.

This chain links TRBV5-1 with TRBJ2-3, with D hard to call. The CDR3 runs 13 residues. The V end lost 1 base, the J end lost 4 bases, and 7 bases lay between the germline ends. Germline V gives CDR1 SGHRS, CDR2 YFSETQ. CDR3 amino acids: CASSLRWADTQYF. CDR3 nucleotides: TGCGCCAGCAGCTTGAGGTGGGCAGATACGCAGTATTTT. The full variable domain, with the rest looked up from reference TRBV5-1 and TRBJ2-3, is KAGVTQTPRYLIKTRGQQVTLSCSPISGHRSVSWYQQTPGQGLQFLFEYFSETQRNKGNFPGRFSGRQFSNSRSEMNVSTLELGDSALYLCASSLRWADTQYFGPGTRLTVL.

In its sample, this clonotype was seen a few times. The CDR3 reads CASSLSVAGGQYF. The CDR3 region has the DNA TGTGCCAGCAGCTTAAGCGTGGCGGGGGGTCAGTACTTC. This chain links TRBV7-2 with TRBJ2-7; 8 bases are a match to TRBD2. The V gene's germline CDR1 is SGHTA and CDR2 FQGNSA. This CDR3 comprises 13 residues. V shed 2 bases and J 10 bases; nucleotides not matched to a gene: 7.

The V and J genes are TRBV6-1 and TRBJ1-2, with 8 bases that match TRBD1. Looked up from germline, CDR1 is MNHNS and CDR2 is SASEGT. With 6 bases clipped from V and 10 bases from J, the junction kept 13 bases outside the gene matches. This CDR3 has 14 residues. CDR3 nucleotide sequence: TGTGCCAGCAGAGATGGTAGGACAGGGTTTGACTACACCTTC. This codes for CASRDGRTGFDYTF.

This chain connects TRBV29-1 to TRBJ2-5, with a tentative D call TRBD1 (5 bases). The CDR3 totals 14 residues. Germline assignment: CDR1 SQVTM and CDR2 ANQGSEA. The V and J ends lost 6 bases and 5 bases respectively, with 19 bases between them. CDR3 protein: CSVRDSSPGETQYF. In DNA, the CDR3 is TGCAGCGTGAGAGACAGTTCCCCTGGGGAGACCCAGTACTTC.

The V call is TRBV11-3, the J call TRBJ2-5, with 9 nucleotides matching TRBD2. The CDR3 is 18 residues long. Germline trimming cut 2 bases from V and 11 bases from J; bases unmatched to any gene: 21. Germline CDR1 reads SGHNT; CDR2 reads YENEEA. The CDR3, as DNA: TGTGCCAGCAGCTTACCCGGTTGGGCGGGAGGGAAAGGCAATGAGCAGTACTTC. Residues: CASSLPGWAGGKGNEQYF.

The genes are TRBV2 and TRBJ1-5; no reliable D call. CDR3 length equals 12 residues. Germline-derived CDR1 and CDR2 are SNHLY and FYNNEI. Trimming removed 2 bases from V and 7 bases from J, with 6 bases in between. Written as DNA, the CDR3 is TGTGCCAGCAGTGAACAGATACAGCCCCAGCATTTT. It specifies CASSEQIQPQHF.

J is TRBJ2-3 and V is TRBV9; 10 bases map to TRBD2. The CDR3 totals 15 residues. CDR1 is SGDLS, CDR2 YYNGEE, per germline. With V trimmed by 4 bases and J by 4 bases, 6 bases remained unmatched. The CDR3, as DNA: TGTGCCAGCAGCCAAAGCGGGAGGGCAGCAGATACGCAGTATTTT. This sequence encodes CASSQSGRAADTQYF.

The rearrangement uses TRBV5-5 and TRBJ2-5; D not resolved. CDR1 is SGHKS and CDR2 is YYEKEE in the germline V gene (reference sequence). The CDR3 contains 15 residues. V dropped 1 base and J dropped 4 bases, with 14 bases sitting between them. In DNA form, the CDR3 reads TGTGCCAGCAGCTTGACCATAAAAAGCAGAGAGACCCAGTACTTC. Encoded protein: CASSLTIKSRETQYF.

The chain couples TRBV7-3 to TRBJ1-2; D might be TRBD1 (6 bases). This CDR3 has 13 residues. Germline V CDR1 and CDR2: SGHTA, FQGTGA. Trimming pared 5 bases from V and 8 bases from J, leaving 15 bases between. The CDR3 DNA sequence: TGTGCCAGCAGCCCAAACAGGGAGCAAGGCTACACCTTC. This translates into CASSPNREQGYTF.

The chain links TRBV29-1 to TRBJ2-1, with D possibly matching TRBD2 (5 bases). Per germline, CDR1 SQVTM and CDR2 ANQGSEA. CDR3 size: 15 residues. V lost 6 bases, J lost 0 bases, and 15 bases lay in between. CDR3 sequence (DNA): TGCAGCGTCCCTAGCCAGCGGAGCTCCTACAATGAGCAGTTCTTC. Protein: CSVPSQRSSYNEQFF.

V and J are TRBV29-1 and TRBJ2-3; possibly TRBD1 for D (7 bases). The V end lost 3 bases, the J end lost 4 bases, and 17 bases lay between the germline ends. The CDR3 has 15 amino acids. Germline V lookup: CDR1 SQVTM, CDR2 ANQGSEA. For the CDR3, the DNA is TGCAGCGTTGACAGGGGGGCTCGTAACGCAGATACGCAGTATTTT. Encoded protein: CSVDRGARNADTQYF.

Comments on this clonotype: It may be a read error: a sequence one base away is much more abundant. The chain links TRBV12-3 or TRBV12-4 to TRBJ1-4; no reliable D call. The length of the CDR3 is 11 residues. The chain's CDR3 is CASSLNVKLFF. CDR3 sequence (DNA): TGTGCCAGCAGTTTAAATGTAAAACTGTTTTTT.

The V gene is TRBV28, the J gene TRBJ2-1; the D is unclear. CDR3 size: 10 residues. V gave up 2 bases and J gave up 11 bases, with 4 bases separating them. CDR1 and CDR2 from the germline V gene are MDHEN and SYDVKM. The CDR3 here is CASSLTKQFF. DNA of the CDR3: TGTGCCAGCAGTTTAACTAAGCAGTTCTTC.

V and J are TRBV18 and TRBJ2-1; 7 bases are a match to TRBD2. This CDR3 is built from 17 residues. J lost 6 bases, V lost 3 bases, and 14 bases had no gene match. Germline V gene sequence: CDR1 KGHSH, CDR2 LQKENI. This CDR3 reads CASSPYSTRGRGNEQFF. As DNA, the CDR3 is TGTGCCAGCTCACCTTATTCGACTCGGGGGAGGGGCAATGAGCAGTTCTTC.

V is TRBV20-1 and J is TRBJ2-7; 7 nucleotides match TRBD1. V dropped 0 bases and J dropped 2; count of bases not matched to a gene: 7. The germline CDR1 and CDR2 sequences are DFQATT and SNEGSKA (reference sequence). The CDR3 has 15 residues. For the CDR3, the DNA is TGCAGTGCTAGAGATCCGGGGACAGTCCCCTACGAGCAGTACTTC. Its protein is CSARDPGTVPYEQYF.

The chain links TRBV7-2 to TRBJ2-5, with D possibly being TRBD2 (6 bases). The V gene's germline CDR1 is SGHTA and CDR2 FQGNSA. The CDR3 is made up of 14 amino acids. The V gene lost 3 bases and the J gene lost 3 bases, with 11 bases spanning the gap. The CDR3 region has the DNA TGTGCCAGCAGCTTCGGCGGGACGAAAGAGACCCAGTACTTC. It translates to CASSFGGTKETQYF.

The V call is TRBV7-6, the J call TRBJ2-3; D assignment may be TRBD1 or TRBD2 (5 bases each). The V gene lost 3 bases and the J gene lost 2 bases, with 15 bases spanning the gap. From germline, CDR1 is SGHVS and CDR2 FNYEAQ. CDR3 length: 16 amino acids. This CDR3 reads CASSFSTGPPTDTQYF. The CDR3 nucleotides are TGTGCCAGCAGCTTCTCTACGGGGCCCCCCACAGATACGCAGTATTTT.

This chain uses TRBV20-1 with TRBJ1-5, with TRBD1 identical over 8 bases. CDR1 is DFQATT and CDR2 is SNEGSKA in the germline V gene (reference sequence). CDR3 length: 15 amino acids. After removal of 1 base from V and 3 bases from J, the junction contained 5 bases not matched to a gene. The DNA for the CDR3 is TGCAGTGCTAGAGGTGACAGGGGCGTCAATCAGCCCCAGCATTTT. Protein sequence: CSARGDRGVNQPQHF.

This clonotype has more than one count but fewer than ten. This may be a read error: a much more frequent sequence differs by one nucleotide. This chain joins TRBV12-3 or TRBV12-4 and TRBJ2-3; D call uncertain. CDR3 length: 13 amino acids. Trimming shortened V by 4 bases and J by 6 bases, and 11 bases separated the two germline ends. As DNA, the CDR3 is TGTGCCAGCAGTTGCAACAATCGGGATACGCAGTATTTT. Residues: CASSCNNRDTQYF.

The genes are TRBV20-1 and TRBJ2-3; possibly TRBD1 for D (5 bases). Trimming took off 5 bases at V and 3 bases at J, with 15 bases between the two ends. This CDR3 comprises 14 residues. Germline V gene data show CDR1 as DFQATT and CDR2 as SNEGSKA (reference sequence). CDR3 in amino acids: CSARTQGPTDTQYF. DNA for the CDR3: TGCAGTGCTCGGACCCAGGGTCCGACAGATACGCAGTATTTT.

This clonotype was counted a few times. J is TRBJ2-1 and V is TRBV9; D is unclear. V was trimmed by 3 bases and J by 9 bases, leaving 4 bases between them. Germline values: CDR1 SGDLS, CDR2 YYNGEE. This CDR3 has 10 residues. The CDR3 DNA reads as TGTGCCAGCAGCGGGCGTGAGCAGTTCTTC. Translating it yields CASSGREQFF. Full variable domain (rest looked up from reference TRBV9 and TRBJ2-1): DSGVTQTPKHLITATGQRVTLRCSPRSGDLSVYWYQQSLDQGLQFLIQYYNGEERAKGNILERFSAQQFPDLHSELNLSSLELGDSALYFCASSGREQFFGPGTRLTVL.

A few counts support this clonotype. V gene TRBV29-1 combines with J gene TRBJ2-3; perhaps TRBD2 as D (5 bases). The germline V gene encodes CDR1 SQVTM and CDR2 ANQGSEA. The CDR3 contains 13 residues. Trimming left V 4 bases short and J 4 bases short, with 12 bases between. The CDR3 region is CSVGGSVSDTQYF. In DNA, the CDR3 is TGCAGCGTTGGAGGTAGCGTATCAGATACGCAGTATTTT.

This clonotype was counted between two and nine times. The J gene is TRBJ2-7, the V gene TRBV28, with 7 nucleotides matching TRBD2. This CDR3 spans 16 amino acids. V shed 2 bases and J 0 bases; nucleotides not matched to a gene: 7. Germline CDR1 MDHEN, CDR2 SYDVKM. DNA for the CDR3: TGTGCCAGCAGTTTAGAGACTAGCCGTGTCTCCTACGAGCAGTACTTC. It codes for CASSLETSRVSYEQYF.

The chain is built from TRBV30 and TRBJ2-1; the D gene is possibly TRBD2 (5 bases). With 5 bases removed from V and 0 bases from J, the gap between germline ends came to 11 bases. Germline CDR1 GTSNPN, CDR2 SVGIG (reference sequence). The CDR3 has 14 residues. The CDR3: CAWGTEGSYNEQFF. In DNA, the CDR3 is TGTGCCTGGGGCACAGAGGGCTCCTACAATGAGCAGTTCTTC.

The chain combines TRBV5-1 with TRBJ2-1; 10 nucleotides align to TRBD2. With 3 bases clipped from V and 5 bases from J, the junction kept 5 bases outside the gene matches. Germline CDR1 SGHRS, CDR2 YFSETQ. This CDR3 comprises 15 residues. CDR3 DNA sequence: TGCGCCAGCAGCTCCCGGACTAGCGGACACAATGAGCAGTTCTTC. Its protein is CASSSRTSGHNEQFF.